This TCR beta chain was obtained from a study of blood T cell repertoires in COVID-19. Whole-study context: The United States, Italy and Spain provided the acute and convalescent COVID-19 samples. T cells, B-cell-depleted T cells, or PBMCs provided the cDNA or gDNA that served as material.

V gave up 4 bases and J gave up 4 bases, with 18 bases separating them. Germline V CDR1 and CDR2: MGHRA, YSYEKL. CDR3 length: 16 residues. In the authors' workflow: Using reference gene primer amplification, nucleated cell counts were estimated. TCRdb's table, derived via immunoSEQ multiplex PCR, lists solely in-frame clones and lacks some. V, J and clone size derive from that table, while D and trimming were established from the DNA sequence. The sample includes 400,000 or so clones, 70% to 90% of them seen just once. This TCR came from a human donor in a cohort sampled during active COVID-19. The chain uses TRBV4-1 and TRBJ2-3, with a tentative D call TRBD1 (8 bases). The sample consisted of peripheral blood. The CDR3 spells CASSRATGGGADTQYF. The CDR3 nucleotides read TGCGCCAGCAGCCGCGCTACAGGGGGAGGGGCAGATACGCAGTATTTT.